Shown below are 23 T cell receptor beta chains from a single sample sequenced in a study of regulatory T cells in long-lasting Graves disease. As for time point: newly diagnosed GD, antithyroid drugs for less than 3 months. Isolated PBMC RNA provided the starting material for the TCR library. Arm-PCR of CDR3 regions and iRepertoire HTBI primers were the basis on which TCR beta libraries were built. TCRdb re-derived calls from the multiplex PCR reads in MiXCR, one entry per CDR3 protein. In the table there are a few hundred thousand distinct CDR3 sequences, about 12% of which are singletons. These data were also filed under a second study, of T cells in Graves' hyperthyroidism and ophthalmopathy.

Source: peripheral blood mononuclear cells (PBMCs), taken at new diagnosis, from a patient treated with antithyroid drugs. The source of these receptors is a woman aged 18-29 years with Graves disease.

This clonotype showed up many times. An end of the junction does not agree with germline; a read error may underlie this. CDR3 DNA: TGTGCCAGCAGCTTTTCACCCCATATAGATCCGCAGTATTTT. Translated: CASSFSPHIDPQYF. This chain links TRBV7-3 with TRBJ2-3; D unresolved. Germline-derived CDR1 and CDR2 are SGHTA and FQGTGA. CDR3 length: 14 residues.

This clonotype was counted at least ten times. This chain joins TRBV4-1 and TRBJ1-5; D call uncertain. Per germline, CDR1 MGHRA and CDR2 YSYEKL. The CDR3 has 17 residues. The V gene lost 1 base and the J gene lost 5 bases, with 18 bases spanning the gap. The CDR3 region is CASSQGPHPIRYQPQHF. CDR3 nucleotides: TGCGCCAGCAGCCAAGGCCCTCACCCCATACGGTATCAGCCCCAGCATTTT.

This clonotype was detected ten times or more. V usage is TRBV6-2 or TRBV6-3 and J usage is TRBJ2-3; D may be TRBD1 or TRBD2 (6 bases each). The V end lost 0 bases, the J end lost 3 bases, and 16 bases lay between the germline ends. This CDR3 has 17 residues. Germline values: CDR1 MNHEY, CDR2 SVGEGT. The CDR3 nucleotides are TGTGCCAGCAGTTACTCGGAAGGGGGGCTTTATACAGATACGCAGTATTTT. Translation gives CASSYSEGGLYTDTQYF.

The genes are TRBV2 and TRBJ2-2, with 9 bases matching TRBD2. Trimming removed 3 bases from V and 2 bases from J; junction bases left unmatched: 10. Germline-derived CDR1 and CDR2 are SNHLY and FYNNEI. The CDR3 has 18 amino acids. The CDR3 DNA is TGTGCCAGCAGTGAGGGTAGCGGGGGCCTCACAAACACCGGGGAGCTGTTTTTT. Translation gives CASSEGSGGLTNTGELFF.

CDR3 in amino acids: CASSAQSQANYGYTF. CDR3 nucleotides: TGTGCCAGCAGCGCCCAAAGCCAAGCTAACTATGGCTACACCTTC. The J gene is TRBJ1-2, the V gene TRBV7-2; D remains ambiguous. V was trimmed by 5 bases and J by 0 bases, leaving 13 bases between them. In germline, CDR1 is SGHTA, CDR2 FQGNSA. This CDR3 spans 15 amino acids.

This clonotype was counted many times. CDR3 loop: CASSLEGRARAFF. The CDR3 DNA follows: TGTGCCAGCAGCTTAGAAGGCAGGGCCCGTGCTTTCTTT. This chain uses TRBV7-9 with TRBJ1-1; weak D call: TRBD1 (5 bases). The V gene's germline CDR1 is SEHNR and CDR2 FQNEAQ (reference sequence). V was trimmed by 1 base and J by 11 bases, leaving 14 bases between them. The CDR3 loop spans 13 amino acids.

The table lists this clonotype with many counts. The chain recombines TRBV7-8 with TRBJ1-1; tentative D call: TRBD1 (6 bases). Trimming left V 2 bases short and J 0 bases short, with 19 bases between. This CDR3 is 18 amino acids long. CDR1 is SGHVS, CDR2 FQNEAQ, per germline. CDR3 region: CASSLSRTAPNMNTEAFF. The CDR3 nucleotides are TGTGCCAGCAGCTTAAGTCGGACAGCGCCCAACATGAACACTGAAGCTTTCTTT.

The CDR3 DNA sequence: TGTGCCAGTAGTCTCCGCGGACAGTATAGCAATCAGCCCCAGCATTTT. Its protein product is CASSLRGQYSNQPQHF. This chain connects TRBV19 to TRBJ1-5, with a possible D match to TRBD1 (6 bases). CDR1 and CDR2 (germline): LNHDA, SQIVND (reference sequence). The CDR3 covers 16 residues. Trimming removed 5 bases from V and 0 bases from J, with 14 bases in between.

This clonotype has a count of ten or more. The CDR3 protein is CASSDPRAQYF. DNA of the CDR3: TGTGCCAGCAGCGATCCTCGGGCCCAGTACTTC. The rearrangement links TRBV2 to TRBJ2-5, with no clear D. The CDR3 covers 11 residues. Germline V gene lookup returns CDR1 SNHLY and CDR2 FYNNEI. V was clipped by 6 bases and J by 9 bases, with 11 bases between them.

This clonotype was seen at least ten times. This chain connects TRBV25-1 to TRBJ1-2; a weak D match, TRBD1 (5 bases). Trimming cost V 3 bases and J 4 bases, with 15 bases left between them. The CDR3 covers 15 residues. Looked up from germline, CDR1 is MGHDK and CDR2 is SYGVNS. CDR3 bases: TGTGCCAGCAGTGACCACGGACACGTCCTCTATGGCTACACCTTC. Translating gives CASSDHGHVLYGYTF.

J is TRBJ2-1 and V is TRBV6-9; D remains ambiguous. Germline V gene lookup returns CDR1 MNHGY and CDR2 SVAAGI. The CDR3 is 14 residues long. V gave up 3 bases and J gave up 4 bases, with 10 bases separating them. The CDR3 nucleotides are TGTGCCAGCAGTTACTCGAACGGATACAATGAGCAGTTCTTC. This encodes CASSYSNGYNEQFF.

This clonotype was observed many times. The chain employs TRBV15 and TRBJ2-1, with TRBD1 identical over 7 bases. Per germline, CDR1 LNHNV and CDR2 YYDKDF (reference sequence). The ends lost 9 bases at V and 4 bases at J; junction bases unmatched: 9. The CDR3 consists of 14 residues. CDR3 coding DNA: TGTGCCACTGCGACAGGGCCAATATACAATGAGCAGTTCTTC. Its protein is CATATGPIYNEQFF.

This clonotype was detected a few times. V usage is TRBV2 and J usage is TRBJ2-4; unclear D gene. Looked up from germline, CDR1 is SNHLY and CDR2 is FYNNEI. The V and J ends lost 7 bases and 3 bases respectively, with 16 bases between them. The CDR3 contains 15 residues. DNA for the CDR3: TGTGCCAGCATCGACGAAGGGTGGAGCAAAAACATTCAGTACTTC. It specifies CASIDEGWSKNIQYF. Together with reference TRBV2 and TRBJ2-4, the CDR3 gives the full variable domain: EPEVTQTPSHQVTQMGQEVILRCVPISNHLYFYWYRQILGQKVEFLVSFYNNEISEKSEIFDDQFSVERPDGSNFTLKIRSTKLEDSAMYFCASIDEGWSKNIQYFGAGTRLSVL.

This clonotype has only a few counts. The J gene is TRBJ2-3, the V gene TRBV6-2 or TRBV6-3, with D uncertain. The germline CDR1 and CDR2 sequences are MNHEY and SVGEGT. With 5 bases removed from V and 2 bases from J, the gap between germline ends came to 14 bases. The CDR3 sequence is 15 residues long. The CDR3 loop reads CASSPGRTFTDTQYF. The CDR3 DNA reads as TGTGCCAGCAGTCCAGGACGGACGTTCACAGATACGCAGTATTTT.

This clonotype was recorded at least ten times. The chain links TRBV7-2 to TRBJ2-3; no clear D gene. This CDR3 has 23 amino acids. CDR1 SGHTA and CDR2 FQGNSA come from the germline V gene. V shed 1 base and J shed 0 bases, with 32 bases lying between them. CDR3 protein: CASSLVLLEYTPRVGDSTDTQYF. In nucleotides, the CDR3 is TGTGCCAGCAGCTTAGTGCTCCTAGAGTATACCCCCCGTGTTGGGGATAGCACAGATACGCAGTATTTT.

This clonotype was observed a few times. The chain uses TRBV20-1 and TRBJ1-1, with D maybe TRBD1 (5 bases). CDR1 DFQATT and CDR2 SNEGSKA come from the germline V gene (reference sequence). V was cut by 0 bases and J by 5 bases, with 13 bases left in between. The CDR3 is 14 residues long. The CDR3 DNA reads as TGCAGTGCTAGAGATTGGGGGGGGGGGACTGAAGCTTTCTTT. As protein: CSARDWGGGTEAFF.

The table lists this clonotype with many counts. The V call is TRBV7-2, the J call TRBJ2-7; D gene uncertain. This CDR3 is 15 amino acids long. Germline lookup yields CDR1 SGHTA and CDR2 FQGNSA. V was cut by 3 bases and J by 0 bases, with 12 bases left in between. This chain's CDR3 is CASSLGILNSYEQYF. As DNA, the CDR3 is TGTGCCAGCAGCTTGGGAATACTTAACTCCTACGAGCAGTACTTC.

This clonotype came up many times. The gene calls are TRBV10-3 and TRBJ2-5, with D tentatively TRBD1 or TRBD2 (6 bases each). CDR3 length: 14 amino acids. CDR1 ENHRY and CDR2 SYGVKD come from the germline V gene. V shed 8 bases and J shed 4 bases, with 17 bases lying between them. The CDR3 DNA sequence: TGTGCCATCGGATCGGGGGCCAGGGGAGAGACCCAGTACTTC. Protein: CAIGSGARGETQYF.

The chain's CDR3 is CASSLGEGTARRKTQYF. For the CDR3, the DNA is TGCGCCAGCAGCTTGGGGGAAGGGACAGCCCGGAGAAAGACCCAGTACTTC. This chain joins TRBV5-1 and TRBJ2-5; 7 positions agree with TRBD1. V dropped 0 bases and J dropped 6; count of bases not matched to a gene: 14. Germline V gene sequence: CDR1 SGHRS, CDR2 YFSETQ. This CDR3 region has 17 residues.

V usage is TRBV5-1 and J usage is TRBJ2-5, with 7 positions matching TRBD2. CDR3 length equals 15 residues. The V and J ends lost 4 bases and 7 bases, in that order; junction bases with no gene match: 13. The germline CDR1 and CDR2 sequences are SGHRS and YFSETQ. The chain's CDR3 is CASSLSGLPSGTQYF. The CDR3 coding sequence is TGCGCCAGCAGCCTCTCGGGACTACCATCGGGGACCCAGTACTTC.

The chain employs TRBV5-1 and TRBJ2-1; TRBD2 matches at 16 bases. CDR1 is SGHRS, CDR2 YFSETQ, per germline. The CDR3 sequence is 19 residues long. The junction had 7 bases not matched to a gene; V was cut back by 4 bases and J by 0 bases. Written as DNA, the CDR3 is TGCGCCAGCAGCGGCGGGACTAGCGGGGGGGTTGTCTCCTACAATGAGCAGTTCTTC. Translating it yields CASSGGTSGGVVSYNEQFF.

This clonotype was counted at least ten times. The V call is TRBV2, the J call TRBJ2-7; 13 nucleotides match TRBD2. CDR1 and CDR2 from the germline V gene are SNHLY and FYNNEI. V shed 10 bases and J 5 bases; nucleotides not matched to a gene: 11. This CDR3 is 15 amino acids long. DNA for the CDR3: TGTGCCACCTCACTGACTAGCGGGGGGATCCACGAGCAGTACGTC. Encoded protein: CATSLTSGGIHEQYV.

Notes on this clonotype: A much larger clone sits a single nucleotide away, making a read error possible. J is TRBJ2-3 and V is TRBV28, with TRBD1 matching 7 bases. Per the germline V gene, CDR1 is MDHEN and CDR2 is SYDVKM. Unmatched junction bases numbered 7, after V lost 8 bases and J lost 5 bases. The CDR3 spans 13 residues. CDR3 DNA: TGTGCCAGCGGCAGGGGACAGCGAGATACGCAGTATTTT. Translating gives CASGRGQRDTQYF.